This is a list of T cell receptor beta chains from one sample in a study of blood T cell repertoires in COVID-19. Libraries were prepared by immunoSEQ multiplex PCR; TCRdb keeps only in-frame clonotypes and omits some of them. The table has 210,000 or so clones, around 84% seen once. Sequenced: PBMCs or T cells enriched from blood (not recorded which). These receptors were taken from a woman in her thirties or forties with acute COVID-19. Each CDR3 is given with its conserved first and last residue. D genes are given only for firm matches. For some rows the clone size is stated as once, few or many, or as a class when expanded; others skip it.

v_gene: TRBV7-2; d_gene: TRBD1; len: 14; abundance: -; j_gene: TRBJ2-5; CDR3nt: TGTGCCAGCAGCCCGAGGACAGGAGAAGAGACCCAGTACTTC; CDR3aa: CASSPRTGEETQYF
v_gene: TRBV10-1; d_gene: -; len: 15; abundance: -; j_gene: TRBJ2-7; CDR3nt: TGCGCCAGCAGTGGGGGACCCGTGGGGGGCTACGAGCAGTACTTC; CDR3aa: CASSGGPVGGYEQYF
v_gene: TRBV30; d_gene: TRBD1; len: 13; abundance: -; j_gene: TRBJ1-1; CDR3nt: TGTGCCTGGAACAGGGGATCGAACACTGAAGCTTTCTTT; CDR3aa: CAWNRGSNTEAFF
v_gene: TRBV5-4; d_gene: -; len: 12; abundance: -; j_gene: TRBJ2-1; CDR3nt: TGTGCCAGCAGCTTTAGAGACAATGAGCAGTTCTTC; CDR3aa: CASSFRDNEQFF
v_gene: TRBV2; d_gene: -; len: 14; abundance: -; j_gene: TRBJ1-1; CDR3nt: TGTGCCAGCAGTTTCGGACAAGGGAACACTGAAGCTTTCTTT; CDR3aa: CASSFGQGNTEAFF
v_gene: TRBV19; d_gene: -; len: 14; abundance: -; j_gene: TRBJ1-1; CDR3nt: TGTGCCAGTAGTTTGGGGCGGAGGAACACTGAAGCTTTCTTT; CDR3aa: CASSLGRRNTEAFF
v_gene: TRBV5-6; d_gene: TRBD1; len: 16; abundance: -; j_gene: TRBJ2-4; CDR3nt: TGTGCCAGCAGCTTCTGGACAGGGCTAAGCAAAAACATTCAGTACTTC; CDR3aa: CASSFWTGLSKNIQYF
v_gene: TRBV5-1; d_gene: TRBD1; len: 13; abundance: -; j_gene: TRBJ2-7; CDR3nt: TGCGCCAGCAGCACCGGGACAGTGTCTGAGCAGTACTTC; CDR3aa: CASSTGTVSEQYF
v_gene: TRBV3-1/TRBV3-2; d_gene: -; len: 14; abundance: -; j_gene: TRBJ2-5; CDR3nt: TGTGCCAGCAGCCAAGAACCTAGCGCTGAGACCCAGTACTTC; CDR3aa: CASSQEPSAETQYF
v_gene: TRBV4-3; d_gene: TRBD2; len: 16; abundance: -; j_gene: TRBJ2-7; CDR3nt: TGCGCCAGCAGCCAAGCGCCTAGCGGGGCGTCCTACGAGCAGTACTTC; CDR3aa: CASSQAPSGASYEQYF
v_gene: TRBV6-5; d_gene: -; len: 13; abundance: -; j_gene: TRBJ1-4; CDR3nt: TGTGCCAGCAGTAAGCAGGGCTCAGAAAAACTGTTTTTT; CDR3aa: CASSKQGSEKLFF
v_gene: TRBV14; d_gene: -; len: 13; abundance: -; j_gene: TRBJ1-1; CDR3nt: TGTGCCAGCAGCTCGACATTGAACACTGAAGCTTTCTTT; CDR3aa: CASSSTLNTEAFF
v_gene: TRBV21-1; d_gene: -; len: 15; abundance: -; j_gene: TRBJ2-7; CDR3nt: TGTGCCAGCAGCAGAGGACTAGCGGGTACCTACGAGCAGTACTTC; CDR3aa: CASSRGLAGTYEQYF
v_gene: TRBV5-1; d_gene: -; len: 15; abundance: few; j_gene: TRBJ2-7; CDR3nt: TGCGCCAGCAGCGTGCCGGAAGAGGGCTCCTACGAGCAGTACTTC; CDR3aa: CASSVPEEGSYEQYF
v_gene: TRBV2; d_gene: TRBD1; len: 16; abundance: medium-sized; j_gene: TRBJ1-5; CDR3nt: TGTGCCAGCAGTGAAATAGGGGGCATTACCAATCAGCCCCAGCATTTT; CDR3aa: CASSEIGGITNQPQHF
v_gene: TRBV28; d_gene: -; len: 15; abundance: -; j_gene: TRBJ2-2; CDR3nt: TGTGCCAGCAGTTTTAACAGGGCGAACACCGGGGAGCTGTTTTTT; CDR3aa: CASSFNRANTGELFF
v_gene: TRBV9; d_gene: -; len: 14; abundance: -; j_gene: TRBJ1-4; CDR3nt: TGTGCCAGCAGCGTTTCCGGTTCTAATGAAAAACTGTTTTTT; CDR3aa: CASSVSGSNEKLFF
v_gene: TRBV7-9; d_gene: -; len: 17; abundance: -; j_gene: TRBJ2-5; CDR3nt: TGTGCCAGCAGCCCCCTCGTACAGGGCGTCTCAGGGGAGACCCAGTACTTC; CDR3aa: CASSPLVQGVSGETQYF
v_gene: TRBV5-1; d_gene: -; len: 15; abundance: -; j_gene: TRBJ1-6; CDR3nt: TGCGCCAGCAGCTTGGCCGATAGGGGTGATTCACCCCTCCACTTT; CDR3aa: CASSLADRGDSPLHF
v_gene: TRBV6-5; d_gene: -; len: 15; abundance: -; j_gene: TRBJ1-4; CDR3nt: TGTGCCAGCAGTTACGACGGACAGAAAAATGAAAAACTGTTTTTT; CDR3aa: CASSYDGQKNEKLFF
v_gene: TRBV5-4; d_gene: TRBD1; len: 17; abundance: -; j_gene: TRBJ2-2; CDR3nt: TGTGCCAGCAGCGGGGTCAACAGGGGGCTGTACACCGGGGAGCTGTTTTTT; CDR3aa: CASSGVNRGLYTGELFF
v_gene: TRBV6-6; d_gene: TRBD1; len: 19; abundance: few; j_gene: TRBJ1-6; CDR3nt: TGTGCCAGCAGTCGAAGAAGGGACAGGGCGAGCTCCTATAATTCACCCCTCCACTTT; CDR3aa: CASSRRRDRASSYNSPLHF
v_gene: TRBV5-1; d_gene: TRBD1; len: 15; abundance: -; j_gene: TRBJ1-4; CDR3nt: TGCGCCAGCAGCCCCCGGACAGGGAACAATGAAAAACTGTTTTTT; CDR3aa: CASSPRTGNNEKLFF
v_gene: TRBV5-1; d_gene: TRBD1; len: 16; abundance: -; j_gene: TRBJ1-6; CDR3nt: TGCGCCAGCAGCTTGGAGGGGGCTCCCAATAATTCACCCCTCCACTTT; CDR3aa: CASSLEGAPNNSPLHF
v_gene: TRBV7-9; d_gene: TRBD2; len: 15; abundance: -; j_gene: TRBJ2-1; CDR3nt: TGTGCCAGCAGCCCGCGGACTAGCGGGAGAAATGAGCAGTTCTTC; CDR3aa: CASSPRTSGRNEQFF
v_gene: TRBV29-1; d_gene: TRBD1; len: 18; abundance: -; j_gene: TRBJ2-6; CDR3nt: TGCAGCGTTGCCCTCCGGGACAGGGATAACCCTGGGGCCAACGTCCTGACTTTC; CDR3aa: CSVALRDRDNPGANVLTF
v_gene: TRBV6-5; d_gene: TRBD2; len: 14; abundance: -; j_gene: TRBJ2-3; CDR3nt: TGTGCCAGCAGTAACACCGCGGGACTAGGAACGCAGTATTTT; CDR3aa: CASSNTAGLGTQYF
v_gene: TRBV5-1; d_gene: TRBD2; len: 15; abundance: -; j_gene: TRBJ2-5; CDR3nt: TGCGCCAGCAGCTTGGAAGCTAGCGGACAAGAGACCCAGTACTTC; CDR3aa: CASSLEASGQETQYF
v_gene: TRBV10-3; d_gene: TRBD1; len: 16; abundance: -; j_gene: TRBJ1-2; CDR3nt: TGTGCCATCAGCGGGACAGGGCGAGGGTTTAACTATGGCTACACCTTC; CDR3aa: CAISGTGRGFNYGYTF
v_gene: TRBV2; d_gene: -; len: 16; abundance: -; j_gene: TRBJ2-7; CDR3nt: TGTGCCAGCAGTATTTCCGCTGGGGGCCCGGAATACGAGCAGTACTTC; CDR3aa: CASSISAGGPEYEQYF
v_gene: TRBV7-9; d_gene: -; len: 17; abundance: -; j_gene: TRBJ2-7; CDR3nt: TGTGCCAGCAGCCCCGTGAGGGGTGGCAGGGGGGCCTACGAGCAGTACTTC; CDR3aa: CASSPVRGGRGAYEQYF
v_gene: TRBV9; d_gene: TRBD1; len: 13; abundance: -; j_gene: TRBJ1-1; CDR3nt: TGTGCCAGCAGCCGTAGACAGGGCTCTGAAGCTTTCTTT; CDR3aa: CASSRRQGSEAFF
v_gene: TRBV7-9; d_gene: -; len: 17; abundance: -; j_gene: TRBJ2-5; CDR3nt: TGTGCCAGCAGCAGACTCGAAGGGGGACCTTTCCAAGAGACCCAGTACTTC; CDR3aa: CASSRLEGGPFQETQYF
v_gene: TRBV6-5; d_gene: TRBD2; len: 14; abundance: few; j_gene: TRBJ2-1; CDR3nt: TGTGCCGGACAGACTAGCGGGGGTCGGAATGAGCAGTTCTTC; CDR3aa: CAGQTSGGRNEQFF
v_gene: TRBV12-3/TRBV12-4; d_gene: -; len: 12; abundance: -; j_gene: TRBJ1-1; CDR3nt: TGTGCCAGCAGTATTCGGACAGCCGAAGCTTTCTTT; CDR3aa: CASSIRTAEAFF
v_gene: TRBV19; d_gene: -; len: 14; abundance: -; j_gene: TRBJ2-2; CDR3nt: TGTGCCAGTTGCGGGACTCACCGGGCCGGGGAGCTGTTTTTT; CDR3aa: CASCGTHRAGELFF
v_gene: TRBV3-1/TRBV3-2; d_gene: TRBD1; len: 15; abundance: -; j_gene: TRBJ1-3; CDR3nt: TGTGCCAGCAGAGGGACAGGGGATTCTGGAAACACCATATATTTT; CDR3aa: CASRGTGDSGNTIYF
v_gene: TRBV30; d_gene: TRBD2; len: 13; abundance: -; j_gene: TRBJ2-5; CDR3nt: TGTGCCTGGGGTGGGGGGGGAGTAGAGACCCAGTACTTC; CDR3aa: CAWGGGGVETQYF
v_gene: TRBV6-5; d_gene: -; len: 11; abundance: few; j_gene: TRBJ2-5; CDR3nt: TGTGCCAGCAGTTACGAGGAGACCCAGTACTTC; CDR3aa: CASSYEETQYF
v_gene: TRBV6-1; d_gene: -; len: 13; abundance: -; j_gene: TRBJ2-1; CDR3nt: TGTGCCAGCAGTGATCCCCCTCCCAATGAGCAGTTCTTC; CDR3aa: CASSDPPPNEQFF
v_gene: TRBV30; d_gene: -; len: 14; abundance: -; j_gene: TRBJ1-1; CDR3nt: TGTGCCTGGAGTGGTTTGGGGAGGAACACTGAAGCTTTCTTT; CDR3aa: CAWSGLGRNTEAFF
v_gene: TRBV7-2; d_gene: TRBD2; len: 15; abundance: once; j_gene: TRBJ2-1; CDR3nt: TGTGCCAGCAGCCCCAACGGGGGGGGATACAATGAGCAGTTCTTC; CDR3aa: CASSPNGGGYNEQFF
v_gene: TRBV2; d_gene: -; len: 13; abundance: many; j_gene: TRBJ1-2; CDR3nt: TGTGCCAGCCGAAGACAGATAAGCTATGGCTACACCTTC; CDR3aa: CASRRQISYGYTF
v_gene: TRBV5-1; d_gene: TRBD2; len: 15; abundance: -; j_gene: TRBJ2-7; CDR3nt: TGCGCCAGCAGCCCCGGACTAGCGGGAGGCTACGAGCAGTACTTC; CDR3aa: CASSPGLAGGYEQYF
v_gene: TRBV9; d_gene: TRBD1; len: 16; abundance: -; j_gene: TRBJ2-7; CDR3nt: TGTGCCAGCAGCCCCGATCCGGGACAGGTGATCTACGAGCAGTACTTC; CDR3aa: CASSPDPGQVIYEQYF
v_gene: TRBV7-2; d_gene: TRBD2; len: 18; abundance: -; j_gene: TRBJ2-3; CDR3nt: TGTGCCAGCAGCTTAAACTACCCACTAGCGGGAGTAACAGATACGCAGTATTTT; CDR3aa: CASSLNYPLAGVTDTQYF
v_gene: TRBV28; d_gene: TRBD1; len: 14; abundance: once; j_gene: TRBJ1-4; CDR3nt: TGTGCCAGCAGTCTCAGGGGGCGCCATGAAAAACTGTTTTTT; CDR3aa: CASSLRGRHEKLFF
v_gene: TRBV9; d_gene: TRBD2; len: 15; abundance: -; j_gene: TRBJ2-7; CDR3nt: TGTGCCAGCAGCGTAGGTGGCGGGAGATACTACGAGCAGTACTTC; CDR3aa: CASSVGGGRYYEQYF
v_gene: TRBV28; d_gene: -; len: 16; abundance: -; j_gene: TRBJ1-5; CDR3nt: TGTGCCAGCAGTTCCCCTTCGGGGGGGGTCAATCAGCCCCAGCATTTT; CDR3aa: CASSSPSGGVNQPQHF
v_gene: TRBV24-1; d_gene: TRBD1; len: 15; abundance: -; j_gene: TRBJ1-4; CDR3nt: TGTGCCACCAGTGATCCGGGACAGGAGAATGAAAAACTGTTTTTT; CDR3aa: CATSDPGQENEKLFF